This entry lists 19 T cell receptor beta chains sequenced from one sample in a study of OX40 agonist ivuxolimab in advanced cancers. Assay used: immunoSEQ multiplex PCR; TCRdb lists only in-frame clones, some missing. The table has 35,000 to 55,000 clones, 70% to 90% seen once. The material sequenced was CD4+ or CD8+ T cells sorted from blood, taken in a trial of the OX40 agonist ivuxolimab. The receptors derive from an adult with an advanced solid tumor such as melanoma, head and neck, liver or kidney cancer.

The J gene is TRBJ2-2, the V gene TRBV6-5; D is possibly TRBD2 (6 bases). Germline loops: CDR1 MNHEY, CDR2 SVGAGI. This CDR3 has 16 amino acids. Trimming took 4 bases from V and 3 from J, leaving 15 bases between them. CDR3 nucleotide sequence: TGTGCCAGCAGTTGGACAATGACGGGAGACACCGGGGAGCTGTTTTTT. It yields the protein CASSWTMTGDTGELFF.

This clone was observed once. The chain uses TRBV7-9 and TRBJ1-2; D not resolved. The CDR3 runs to 13 residues. V lost 5 bases to trimming and J lost 1 base, with 8 bases between them. Germline V gene data show CDR1 as SEHNR and CDR2 as FQNEAQ (reference sequence). CDR3 nucleotides: TGTGCCAGCAGCGAAGACGTTAACTATGGCTACACCTTC. Its translation is CASSEDVNYGYTF.

This chain uses TRBV5-1 with TRBJ2-5; D remains ambiguous. V was clipped by 1 base and J by 3 bases, with 1 base between them. Germline V CDR1 and CDR2: SGHRS, YFSETQ. This CDR3 has 11 residues. The CDR3 DNA sequence: TGCGCCAGCAGCTTGAAAGAGACCCAGTACTTC. It specifies CASSLKETQYF.

The CDR3 DNA reads TGTGCCAGTAGTATGAGGCAGTTAATGGACTATGGCTACACCTTC. The encoded protein is CASSMRQLMDYGYTF. V usage is TRBV19 and J usage is TRBJ1-2; D ambiguous. This CDR3 has 15 residues. The ends were cut back, 3 bases at V and 3 bases at J, with 14 bases in the middle. Germline-derived CDR1 and CDR2 are LNHDA and SQIVND (reference sequence).

The chain joins TRBV5-1 to TRBJ2-5, with D possibly being TRBD1 (6 bases). V lost 3 bases and J lost 5, with 11 bases in between. The CDR3 has 13 residues. Germline V gives CDR1 SGHRS, CDR2 YFSETQ. CDR3 nucleotides: TGCGCCAGCAGCTGGGGGCGCAGGGAGACCCAGTACTTC. This gives the protein CASSWGRRETQYF.

This chain connects TRBV7-3 to TRBJ2-1, with 7 bases matching TRBD2. Germline assignment: CDR1 SGHTA and CDR2 FQGTGA. The CDR3 is 20 amino acids. V lost 4 bases to trimming and J lost 0 bases; unmatched junction nucleotides: 18. The CDR3 region is CASSSKPLLLAGFSYNEQFF. The CDR3 region has the DNA TGTGCCAGCAGCTCCAAACCCCTCCTATTAGCGGGCTTCTCCTACAATGAGCAGTTCTTC.

This clone showed up just once. The gene calls are TRBV28 and TRBJ1-5; a weak D match, TRBD1 (5 bases). The V gene lost 4 bases and the J gene lost 0 bases, with 13 bases spanning the gap. The CDR3 loop spans 16 amino acids. Germline assignment: CDR1 MDHEN and CDR2 SYDVKM. The CDR3 DNA sequence: TGTGCCAGCAGTTCCCTGGAAGGGGTTAGCAATCAGCCCCAGCATTTT. Translation gives CASSSLEGVSNQPQHF.

The V and J genes are TRBV5-1 and TRBJ2-6; 7 nucleotides match TRBD1. J gave up 0 bases and V 0 bases, and 6 bases lay outside the gene matches. The CDR3 extends over 18 amino acids. CDR1 is SGHRS, CDR2 YFSETQ, per germline. The CDR3 spells CASSLAARGYSGANVLTF. The CDR3 DNA reads TGCGCCAGCAGCTTGGCCGCCAGGGGGTACTCTGGGGCCAACGTCCTGACTTTC.

Details on this clone: Mismatch with germline at one junction end may stem from a read error. The same CDR3 arises from other DNA sequences in this sample as well. The rearrangement joins TRBV7-8 to TRBJ1-4; D is unclear. The CDR3 contains 15 residues. Germline CDR1 reads SGHVS; CDR2 reads FQNEAQ. The CDR3 DNA reads as TGTGCTAGCAGCTTAGTTACGGTAAGTAATGAAAAACTGTTTTTT. Translation: CASSLVTVSNEKLFF.

The count of this clone is one. The chain joins TRBV27 to TRBJ2-3; possibly TRBD2 for D (6 bases). The germline CDR1 and CDR2 sequences are MNHEY and SMNVEV (reference sequence). V lost 0 bases and J 1 base, leaving 11 bases between the germline ends. The CDR3 runs 16 residues. CDR3 sequence (DNA): TGTGCCAGCAGTTTATCGCGGGGAATCGGCACAGATACGCAGTATTTT. This sequence encodes CASSLSRGIGTDTQYF.

The rearrangement links TRBV7-9 to TRBJ2-7, with TRBD2 identical over 8 bases. Per germline, CDR1 SEHNR and CDR2 FQNEAQ (reference sequence). CDR3 length: 15 residues. The V gene end was trimmed by 5 bases and the J gene end by 3 bases; junction bases not matched to a gene: 9. CDR3 in DNA: TGTGCCAGCAGCCCCCTGGGTAGCGGGATCTACGAGCAGTACTTC. Translating gives CASSPLGSGIYEQYF.

The rearrangement links TRBV6-5 to TRBJ2-5, with D perhaps TRBD2 (5 bases). V lost 9 bases, J lost 5 bases, and 19 bases lay in between. Germline CDR1 is MNHEY and CDR2 is SVGAGI. There are 14 residues in the CDR3. The CDR3, as DNA: TGTGCCAGGGGTATTACACCGGGAAAGGAGACCCAGTACTTC. This sequence encodes CARGITPGKETQYF.

The chain joins TRBV5-1 to TRBJ2-1; tentatively, D is TRBD2 (5 bases). Germline V gene lookup returns CDR1 SGHRS and CDR2 YFSETQ. Trimming left V 0 bases short and J 5 bases short, with 18 bases between. CDR3 length: 17 amino acids. The CDR3 coding sequence is TGCGCCAGCAGCTTGGGGCTTAGCGCCTCCCTTAACAATGAGCAGTTCTTC. Amino acid sequence: CASSLGLSASLNNEQFF.

The chain couples TRBV10-3 to TRBJ2-2; TRBD1 agrees at 7 bases. The CDR3 length is 15 residues. Losses at the gene ends were 3 bases for V and 4 bases for J; bases not matched to a gene: 5. Germline CDR1 is ENHRY and CDR2 is SYGVKD. The CDR3 loop is CAISEPTGSTGELFF. The CDR3 nucleotides read TGTGCCATCAGTGAACCGACAGGGTCCACCGGGGAGCTGTTTTTT.

The chain recombines TRBV28 with TRBJ2-6, with TRBD1 matching over 12 bases. Germline loops: CDR1 MDHEN, CDR2 SYDVKM. CDR3 length equals 17 residues. V lost 5 bases, J lost 4 bases, and 6 bases stayed unmatched. Here the CDR3 reads CASSPRDRGRGANVLTF. In DNA form, the CDR3 reads TGTGCCAGCAGTCCCCGGGACAGGGGGCGGGGGGCCAACGTCCTGACTTTC.

The chain has TRBV19 and TRBJ2-7, with D possibly being TRBD1 (6 bases). Germline-derived CDR1 and CDR2 are LNHDA and SQIVND (reference sequence). Trimming took off 3 bases at V and 2 bases at J, with 8 bases between the two ends. The CDR3 runs to 13 residues. The CDR3 is CASSIRQAYEQYF. The CDR3 DNA is TGTGCCAGTAGTATTAGACAGGCCTACGAGCAGTACTTC.

This chain uses TRBV28 with TRBJ1-5; 10 positions agree with TRBD1. J was trimmed by 7 bases and V by 6 bases; bases with no gene match: 9. Germline V lookup: CDR1 MDHEN, CDR2 SYDVKM. The CDR3 has 15 amino acids. The CDR3 here is CASRNPGQGFQPQHF. For the CDR3, the DNA is TGTGCCAGCAGGAATCCGGGACAGGGGTTCCAGCCCCAGCATTTT.

The genes are TRBV5-1 and TRBJ2-7, with D tentatively TRBD2 (6 bases). Between the trimmed V and J ends, which lost 4 bases and 4 bases, there was a span of 15 bases. Germline V lookup: CDR1 SGHRS, CDR2 YFSETQ. CDR3 length: 14 amino acids. The CDR3: CASSMAGTGYEQYF. The DNA for the CDR3 is TGCGCCAGCAGCATGGCAGGGACTGGTTACGAGCAGTACTTC.

The chain recombines TRBV18 with TRBJ2-5; unclear D gene. This CDR3 spans 16 amino acids. The V gene's germline CDR1 is KGHSH and CDR2 LQKENI. Deletions cut 1 base from V and 5 bases from J, with 17 bases between. CDR3 in amino acids: CASSPLLYGSRETQYF. CDR3 DNA: TGTGCCAGCTCACCACTTCTCTACGGGTCTAGGGAGACCCAGTACTTC.